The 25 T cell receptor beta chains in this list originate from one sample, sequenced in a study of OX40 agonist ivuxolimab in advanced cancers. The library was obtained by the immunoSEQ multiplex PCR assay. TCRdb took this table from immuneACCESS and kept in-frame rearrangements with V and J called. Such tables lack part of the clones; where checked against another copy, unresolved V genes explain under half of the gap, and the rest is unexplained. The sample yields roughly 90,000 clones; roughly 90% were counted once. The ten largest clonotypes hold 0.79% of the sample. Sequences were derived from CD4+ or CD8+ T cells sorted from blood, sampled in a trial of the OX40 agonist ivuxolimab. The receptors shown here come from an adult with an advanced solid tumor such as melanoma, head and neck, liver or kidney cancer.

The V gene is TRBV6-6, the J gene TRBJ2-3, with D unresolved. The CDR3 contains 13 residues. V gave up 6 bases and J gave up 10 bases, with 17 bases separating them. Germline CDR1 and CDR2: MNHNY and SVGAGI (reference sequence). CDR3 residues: CASSPRSVSAQYF. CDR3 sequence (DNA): TGTGCCAGCAGCCCCCGGTCTGTCAGTGCGCAGTATTTT.

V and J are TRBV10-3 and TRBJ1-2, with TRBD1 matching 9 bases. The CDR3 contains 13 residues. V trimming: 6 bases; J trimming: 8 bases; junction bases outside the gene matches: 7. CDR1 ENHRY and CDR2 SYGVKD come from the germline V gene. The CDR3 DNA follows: TGTGCCATCAGGATGGGACAGGGTGACGGCTACACCTTC. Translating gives CAIRMGQGDGYTF.

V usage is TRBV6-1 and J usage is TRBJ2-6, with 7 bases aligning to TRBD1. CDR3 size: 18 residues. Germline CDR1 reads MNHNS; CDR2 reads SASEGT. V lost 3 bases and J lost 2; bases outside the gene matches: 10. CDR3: CASSDRRQGEAGANVLTF. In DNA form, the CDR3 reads TGTGCCAGCAGTGACCGTAGACAGGGCGAAGCTGGGGCCAACGTCCTGACTTTC.

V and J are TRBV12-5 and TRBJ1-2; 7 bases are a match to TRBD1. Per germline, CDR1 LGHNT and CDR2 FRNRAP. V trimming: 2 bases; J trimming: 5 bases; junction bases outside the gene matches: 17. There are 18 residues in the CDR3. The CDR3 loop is CASGLTRTGGEGKYGYTF. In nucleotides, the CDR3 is TGTGCTAGTGGTTTGACGAGGACAGGTGGAGAGGGAAAGTATGGCTACACCTTC.

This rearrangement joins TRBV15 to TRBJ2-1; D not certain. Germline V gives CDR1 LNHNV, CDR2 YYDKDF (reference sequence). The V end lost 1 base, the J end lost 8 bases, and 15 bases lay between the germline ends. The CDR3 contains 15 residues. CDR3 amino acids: CATSRAGSTWDEQFF. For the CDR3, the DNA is TGTGCCACCAGCAGAGCTGGTAGCACCTGGGATGAGCAGTTCTTC.

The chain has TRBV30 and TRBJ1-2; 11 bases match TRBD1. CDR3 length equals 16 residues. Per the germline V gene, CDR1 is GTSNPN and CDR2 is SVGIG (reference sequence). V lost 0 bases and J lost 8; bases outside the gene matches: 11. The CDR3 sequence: CAWSVLRGQGARGYTF. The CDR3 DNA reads TGTGCCTGGAGTGTCCTAAGAGGACAGGGGGCGCGAGGCTACACCTTC.

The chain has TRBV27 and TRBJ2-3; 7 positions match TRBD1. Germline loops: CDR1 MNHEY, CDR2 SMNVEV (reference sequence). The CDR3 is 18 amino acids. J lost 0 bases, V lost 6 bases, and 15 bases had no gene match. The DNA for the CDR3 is TGTGCCAGCAGCCTTGAATATCCGGGACAGCAAAGCACAGATACGCAGTATTTT. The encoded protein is CASSLEYPGQQSTDTQYF.

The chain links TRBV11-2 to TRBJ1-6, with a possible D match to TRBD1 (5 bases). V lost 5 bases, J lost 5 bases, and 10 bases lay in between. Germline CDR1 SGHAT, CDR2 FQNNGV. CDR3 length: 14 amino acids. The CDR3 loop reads CASSPGRNNSPLHF. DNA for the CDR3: TGTGCCAGCAGCCCGGGACGGAATAATTCACCCCTCCACTTT.

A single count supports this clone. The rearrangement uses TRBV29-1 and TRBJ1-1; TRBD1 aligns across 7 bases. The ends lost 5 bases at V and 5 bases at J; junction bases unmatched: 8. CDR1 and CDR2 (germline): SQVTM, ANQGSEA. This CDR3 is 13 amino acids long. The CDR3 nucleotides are TGCAGCGTTCAAACAGGGGTGTGGACTGAAGCTTTCTTT. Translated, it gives CSVQTGVWTEAFF. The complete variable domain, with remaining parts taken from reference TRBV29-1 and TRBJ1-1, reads SAVISQKPSRDICQRGTSLTIQCQVDSQVTMMFWYRQQPGQSLTLIATANQGSEATYESGFVIDKFPISRPNLTFSTLTVSNMSPEDSSIYLCSVQTGVWTEAFFGQGTRLTVV.

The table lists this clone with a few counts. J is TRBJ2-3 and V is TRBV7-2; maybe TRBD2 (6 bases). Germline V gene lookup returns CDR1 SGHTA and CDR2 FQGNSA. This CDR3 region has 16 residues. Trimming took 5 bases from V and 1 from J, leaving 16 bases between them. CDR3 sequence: CASSAYLRGGTDTQYF. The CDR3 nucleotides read TGTGCCAGCAGCGCGTATTTGCGGGGAGGCACAGATACGCAGTATTTT. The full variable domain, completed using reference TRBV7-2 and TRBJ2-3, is GAGVSQSPSNKVTEKGKDVELRCDPISGHTALYWYRQSLGQGLEFLIYFQGNSAPDKSGLPSDRFSAERTGGSVSTLTIQRTQQEDSAVYLCASSAYLRGGTDTQYFGPGTRLTVL.

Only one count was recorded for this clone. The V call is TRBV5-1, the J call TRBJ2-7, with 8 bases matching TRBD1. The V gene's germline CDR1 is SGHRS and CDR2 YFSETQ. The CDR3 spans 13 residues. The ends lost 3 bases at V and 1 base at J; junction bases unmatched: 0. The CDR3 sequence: CASSWTGSYEQYF. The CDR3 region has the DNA TGCGCCAGCAGCTGGACAGGGTCCTACGAGCAGTACTTC.

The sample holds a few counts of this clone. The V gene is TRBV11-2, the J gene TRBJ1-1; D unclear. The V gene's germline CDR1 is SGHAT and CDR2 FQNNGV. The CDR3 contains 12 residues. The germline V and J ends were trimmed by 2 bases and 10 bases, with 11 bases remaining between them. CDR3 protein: CASSLSIQGAFF. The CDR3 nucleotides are TGTGCCAGCAGCTTATCCATACAAGGAGCTTTCTTT.

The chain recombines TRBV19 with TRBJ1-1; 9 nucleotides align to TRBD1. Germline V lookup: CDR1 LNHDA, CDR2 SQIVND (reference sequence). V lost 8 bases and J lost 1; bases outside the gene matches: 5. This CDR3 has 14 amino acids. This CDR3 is CASGEGQGNTEAFF. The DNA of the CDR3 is TGTGCCAGTGGGGAGGGACAGGGGAACACTGAAGCTTTCTTT. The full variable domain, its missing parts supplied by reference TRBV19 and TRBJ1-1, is DGGITQSPKYLFRKEGQNVTLSCEQNLNHDAMYWYRQDPGQGLRLIYYSQIVNDFQKGDIAEGYSVSREKKESFPLTVTSAQKNPTAFYLCASGEGQGNTEAFFGQGTRLTVV.

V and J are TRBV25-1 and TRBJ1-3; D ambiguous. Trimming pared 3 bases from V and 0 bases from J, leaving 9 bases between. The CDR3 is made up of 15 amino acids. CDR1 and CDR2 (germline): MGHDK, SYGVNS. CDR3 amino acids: CASSDTLVSGNTIYF. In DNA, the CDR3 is TGTGCCAGCAGTGACACTTTGGTCTCTGGAAACACCATATATTTT.

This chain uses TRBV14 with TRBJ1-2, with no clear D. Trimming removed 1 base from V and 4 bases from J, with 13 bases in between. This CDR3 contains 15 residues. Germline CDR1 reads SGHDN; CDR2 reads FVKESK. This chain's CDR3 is CASSQVYTEGYGYTF. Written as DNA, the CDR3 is TGTGCCAGCAGCCAAGTTTACACGGAGGGCTATGGCTACACCTTC. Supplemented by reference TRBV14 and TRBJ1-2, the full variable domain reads EAGVTQFPSHSVIEKGQTVTLRCDPISGHDNLYWYRRVMGKEIKFLLHFVKESKQDESGMPNNRFLAERTGGTYSTLKVQPAELEDSGVYFCASSQVYTEGYGYTFGSGTRLTVV.

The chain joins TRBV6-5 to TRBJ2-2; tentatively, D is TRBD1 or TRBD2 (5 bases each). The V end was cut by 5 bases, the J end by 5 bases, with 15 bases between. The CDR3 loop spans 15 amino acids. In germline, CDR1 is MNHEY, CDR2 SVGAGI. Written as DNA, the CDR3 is TGTGCCAGCAGTCCTCCGGGACCTAGAACCGGGGAGCTGTTTTTT. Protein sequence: CASSPPGPRTGELFF.

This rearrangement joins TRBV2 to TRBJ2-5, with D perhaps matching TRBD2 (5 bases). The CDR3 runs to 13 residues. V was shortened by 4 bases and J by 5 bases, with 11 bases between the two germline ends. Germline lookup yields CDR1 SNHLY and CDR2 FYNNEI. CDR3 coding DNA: TGTGCCAGCAGTGTTGACCAGCGGGAGACCCAGTACTTC. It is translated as CASSVDQRETQYF.

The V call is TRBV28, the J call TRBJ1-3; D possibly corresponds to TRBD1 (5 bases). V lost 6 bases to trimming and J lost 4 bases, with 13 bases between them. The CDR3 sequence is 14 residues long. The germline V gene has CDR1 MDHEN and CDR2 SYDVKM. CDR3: CASRDRGSGNTIYF. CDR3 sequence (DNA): TGTGCCAGCAGGGACCGGGGGTCCGGAAACACCATATATTTT.

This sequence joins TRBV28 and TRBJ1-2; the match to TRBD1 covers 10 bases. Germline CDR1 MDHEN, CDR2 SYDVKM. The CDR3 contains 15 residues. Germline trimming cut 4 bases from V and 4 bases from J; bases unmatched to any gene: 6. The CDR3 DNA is TGTGCCAGCAGTTCCGCGGGACAGGGGTTCTATGGCTACACCTTC. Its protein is CASSSAGQGFYGYTF.

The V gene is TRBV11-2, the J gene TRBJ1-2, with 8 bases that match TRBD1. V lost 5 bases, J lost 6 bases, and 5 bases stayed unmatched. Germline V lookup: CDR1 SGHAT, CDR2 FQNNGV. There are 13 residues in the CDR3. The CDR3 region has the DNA TGTGCCAGCAGCCGGGACAGGCTTAATGGCTACACCTTC. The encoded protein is CASSRDRLNGYTF.

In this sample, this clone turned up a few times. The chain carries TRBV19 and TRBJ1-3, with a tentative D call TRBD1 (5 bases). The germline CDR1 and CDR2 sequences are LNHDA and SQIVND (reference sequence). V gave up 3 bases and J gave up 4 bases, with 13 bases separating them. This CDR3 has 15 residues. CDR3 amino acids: CASSMSQGSGNTIYF. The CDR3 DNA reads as TGTGCCAGTAGTATGAGCCAGGGAAGCGGAAACACCATATATTTT.

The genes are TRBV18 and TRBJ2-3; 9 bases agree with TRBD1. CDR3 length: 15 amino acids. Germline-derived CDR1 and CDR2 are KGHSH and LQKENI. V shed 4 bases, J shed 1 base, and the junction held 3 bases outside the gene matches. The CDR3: CASSLRTGGTDTQYF. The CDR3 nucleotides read TGTGCCAGCTCACTAAGGACAGGGGGCACAGATACGCAGTATTTT. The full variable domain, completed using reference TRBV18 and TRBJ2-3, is NAGVMQNPRHLVRRRGQEARLRCSPMKGHSHVYWYRQLPEEGLKFMVYLQKENIIDESGMPKERFSAEFPKEGPSILRIQQVVRGDSAAYFCASSLRTGGTDTQYFGPGTRLTVL.

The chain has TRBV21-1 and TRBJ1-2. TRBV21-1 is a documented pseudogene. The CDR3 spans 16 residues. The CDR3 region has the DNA TGTGCCAGCCCTACCAAGGGCCCCCACGAAGGCTATGGCTACACCTTC. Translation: CASPTKGPHEGYGYTF.

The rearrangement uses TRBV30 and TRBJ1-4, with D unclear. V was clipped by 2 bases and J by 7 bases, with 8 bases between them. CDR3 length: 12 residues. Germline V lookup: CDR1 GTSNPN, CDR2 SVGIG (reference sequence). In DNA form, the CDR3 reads TGTGCCTGGAGTAGAAGAAGTGAAAAACTGTTTTTT. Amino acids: CAWSRRSEKLFF.

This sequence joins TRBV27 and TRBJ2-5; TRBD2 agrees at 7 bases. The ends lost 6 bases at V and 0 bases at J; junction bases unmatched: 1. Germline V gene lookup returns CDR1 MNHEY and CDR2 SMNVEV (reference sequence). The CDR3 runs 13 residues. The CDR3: CASRSGNQETQYF. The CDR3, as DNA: TGTGCCAGCAGGAGCGGGAACCAAGAGACCCAGTACTTC.